This T cell receptor (beta chain) is from a study of shared clonotypes between healthy human individuals. Sequenced by immunoSEQ multiplex PCR; TCRdb stores in-frame clones only, minus some. The data show 2,500,000 or so clones, around 94% seen once. The V end was cut by 2 bases, the J end by 3 bases, with 12 bases between. The CDR3 sequence is 16 residues long. Germline lookup yields CDR1 SGHRS and CDR2 YFSETQ. V and J are TRBV5-1 and TRBJ2-6; D might be TRBD1 (6 bases). The sample taken for sequencing was naive CD4+ T cells sorted from blood. Subset indicated: CD45RA+ positively selected. The receptor's source is a man between 18 and 35 years old in good health. This CDR3 reads CASSFGRGVGANVLTF. The CDR3 DNA reads TGCGCCAGCAGCTTTGGCAGGGGCGTTGGGGCCAACGTCCTGACTTTC.